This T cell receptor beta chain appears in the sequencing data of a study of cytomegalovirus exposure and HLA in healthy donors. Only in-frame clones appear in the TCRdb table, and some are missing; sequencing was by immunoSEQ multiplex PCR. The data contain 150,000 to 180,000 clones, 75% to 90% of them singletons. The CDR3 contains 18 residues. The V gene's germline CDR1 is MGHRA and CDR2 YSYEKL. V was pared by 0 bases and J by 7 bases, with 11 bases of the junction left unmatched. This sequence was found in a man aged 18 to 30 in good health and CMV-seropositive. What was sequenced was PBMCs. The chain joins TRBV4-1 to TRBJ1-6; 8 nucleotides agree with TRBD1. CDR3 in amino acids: CASSQDGGRGLQNSPLHF. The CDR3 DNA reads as TGCGCCAGCAGCCAAGATGGGGGCAGGGGGCTTCAAAATTCACCCCTCCACTTT.